This T cell receptor beta chain was captured in a study of blood T cells in healthy people across ages. General study results and limits: The CMV status of each donor remained undetermined, and this could have confounded shifts in expanded clonotypes.

Each sample yielded at least 6.5 million isolated PBMCs. A J-beta primer mix and a sample-barcoded 5' primer were used in a second PCR of about 7 to 12 cycles. All cDNA molecules were each tagged by a template-switch adaptor with 12 random nucleotides. TCRdb ran MiXCR on the 5' RACE reads and lists one entry per CDR3 protein. The sample shows more than 800,000 distinct CDR3 sequences, under 45% of them seen only once. With regard to this clonotype: Its antigen is unknown.

CDR3 length equals 15 residues. Germline trimming cut 3 bases from V and 2 bases from J; bases unmatched to any gene: 6. V and J are TRBV12-3 or TRBV12-4 and TRBJ2-7; the match to TRBD1 covers 8 bases. The sequence was obtained from an older woman in good health. The sequencing input was blood. CDR3 amino acids: CASSFLDRGTYEQYF. DNA for the CDR3: TGTGCCAGCAGTTTCCTCGACAGGGGAACCTACGAGCAGTACTTC.